This T cell receptor beta chain was sequenced in a study of cytomegalovirus exposure and HLA in healthy donors. Overall study results and limits: Cytomegalovirus-associated TCR beta chains were listed, numbering 150 to 200. A prior analysis recorded that most TCR beta V segments were productive about 87% or about 30% of the time. Later analysis identified several of the most significant clusters that appeared linked to common viral pathogens.

These donors, healthy bone marrow donors, were studied. The PCR used 60 Vbeta and 13 Jbeta primers. Clones were read by immunoSEQ multiplex PCR, and TCRdb kept only the in-frame ones, dropping some. The data hold 100,000 to 150,000 clones, with approximately 85% observed a single time. Details on this clone: Its antigen is not identified.

Trimming took off 2 bases at V and 4 bases at J, with 11 bases between the two ends. From germline, CDR1 is SNHLY and CDR2 FYNNEI. This CDR3 spans 15 amino acids. The sequence derives from a boy younger than 18 in good health and CMV-seronegative. Sequenced material: PBMCs. The rearrangement uses TRBV2 and TRBJ2-2; D is perhaps TRBD1 (5 bases). The CDR3: CASSESRVGTGELFF. The CDR3 nucleotides are TGTGCCAGCAGTGAAAGCAGGGTCGGCACCGGGGAGCTGTTTTTT.